This is a list of T cell receptor beta chains from one sample in a study of blood T cell repertoires in COVID-19. The protocol was immunoSEQ multiplex PCR, while the TCRdb copy is restricted to in-frame clones and leaves out a portion. Here the sample spans around 70,000 clones, roughly 86% being singletons. Sample: peripheral blood. The receptor set was obtained from a human donor in a cohort sampled during active COVID-19. The CDR3 runs from the conserved cysteine through the conserved F or W. The D gene is left open where the match is weak. Some rows mark clone size as missing; the rest say once, few, many or name a class of expanded clone.

TRBV3-1/TRBV3-2	TRBJ2-2	-	-	CASSQGGRGQLAGELFF	TGTGCCAGCAGCCAAGGCGGTCGAGGGCAGCTTGCCGGGGAGCTGTTTTTT
TRBV3-1/TRBV3-2	TRBJ1-1	-	-	CASSQGRLTPEAFF	TGTGCCAGCAGCCAGGGCAGGCTAACCCCTGAAGCTTTCTTT
TRBV11-3	TRBJ1-1	-	-	CASSLGVNTEAFF	TGTGCCAGCAGCTTAGGAGTGAACACTGAAGCTTTCTTT
TRBV14	TRBJ2-7	TRBD2	-	CASSQDRGGTYEQYF	TGTGCCAGCAGCCAAGACCGGGGGGGAACCTACGAGCAGTACTTC
TRBV11-3	TRBJ2-1	-	-	CASSLILEDEQFF	TGTGCCAGCAGCCTAATTCTTGAGGATGAGCAGTTCTTC
TRBV9	TRBJ1-6	TRBD1	once	CASSPRDRAHSPLHF	TGTGCCAGCAGCCCTCGGGACAGGGCCCATTCACCCCTCCACTTT
TRBV19	TRBJ1-5	-	few	CASSIAQLREDQPQHF	TGTGCCAGTAGTATTGCCCAGCTTAGAGAGGATCAGCCCCAGCATTTT
TRBV6-2/TRBV6-3	TRBJ2-5	TRBD1	-	CASSPGTGSGQETQYF	TGTGCCAGCAGTCCCGGGACAGGGAGTGGTCAGGAGACCCAGTACTTC
TRBV24-1	TRBJ2-3	-	once	CATASPGRGGDTQYF	TGTGCCACCGCCTCCCCCGGGAGAGGAGGAGATACGCAGTATTTT
TRBV6-5	TRBJ2-7	-	-	CASRTVNSYEQYF	TGTGCCAGCCGAACAGTGAACTCCTACGAGCAGTACTTC
TRBV2	TRBJ2-1	-	-	CASSEATGGLNNEQFF	TGTGCCAGCAGTGAAGCTACGGGGGGCCTGAACAATGAGCAGTTCTTC
TRBV28	TRBJ1-6	-	-	CASSLLGLLSPNSPLHF	TGTGCCAGCAGTTTGTTGGGACTCCTTTCCCCCAATTCACCCCTCCACTTT
TRBV4-1	TRBJ1-1	-	few	CASSQGTVWGRGNTEAFF	TGCGCCAGCAGCCAAGGGACTGTATGGGGGCGTGGGAACACTGAAGCTTTCTTT
TRBV4-1	TRBJ2-2	TRBD1	few	CASSQGLLGQGGFGTGELFF	TGCGCCAGCAGCCAAGGGCTCCTTGGACAGGGCGGATTCGGCACCGGGGAGCTGTTTTTT
TRBV6-6	TRBJ1-1	-	-	CASSYQGEAFF	TGTGCCAGCAGTTATCAGGGTGAAGCTTTCTTT
TRBV9	TRBJ1-5	TRBD1	-	CASSVWGQGNQPQHF	TGTGCCAGCAGCGTATGGGGACAGGGCAATCAGCCCCAGCATTTT
TRBV5-1	TRBJ2-1	TRBD2	once	CASSPTSGGAFEQFF	TGCGCCAGCAGCCCAACTAGCGGGGGGGCCTTTGAGCAGTTCTTC
TRBV5-4	TRBJ2-5	TRBD2	-	CASSLRLAGSQETQYF	TGTGCCAGCAGCCTGAGACTAGCGGGGAGCCAAGAGACCCAGTACTTC
TRBV30	TRBJ2-3	-	-	CAWSGVTDTQYF	TGTGCCTGGAGCGGGGTCACAGATACGCAGTATTTT
TRBV5-5	TRBJ2-1	-	-	CASSLGANRGNEQFF	TGTGCCAGCAGCTTGGGGGCGAACCGGGGGAATGAGCAGTTCTTC
TRBV20-1	TRBJ2-2	-	-	CSAPRVGELFF	TGCAGTGCCCCGAGGGTCGGGGAGCTGTTTTTT
TRBV28	TRBJ1-1	TRBD1	-	CASSSQGGNRGRTEAFF	TGTGCCAGCAGTTCCCAGGGGGGAAATAGGGGACGCACTGAAGCTTTCTTT
TRBV11-3	TRBJ2-3	TRBD2	-	CASSRGGSTDTQYF	TGTGCCAGCAGCCGCGGGGGGAGCACAGATACGCAGTATTTT
TRBV5-1	TRBJ2-1	-	once	CASSLSGGSHNEQFF	TGCGCCAGCAGCTTGAGTGGCGGATCGCACAATGAGCAGTTCTTC
TRBV6-5	TRBJ2-7	TRBD2	-	CASSSGGAVYEQYF	TGTGCCAGCAGTTCGGGGGGTGCGGTGTACGAGCAGTACTTC
TRBV7-2	TRBJ1-4	-	-	CASSLNRNEKLFF	TGTGCCAGCAGCTTAAACAGGAATGAAAAACTGTTTTTT
TRBV11-2	TRBJ2-1	-	-	CASSLGRDYYNEQFF	TGTGCCAGCAGCTTAGGTCGCGACTACTACAATGAGCAGTTCTTC
TRBV2	TRBJ2-3	-	-	CASSEAGGLLTDTQYF	TGTGCCAGCAGTGAAGCCGGGGGGCTTCTCACAGATACGCAGTATTTT
TRBV7-9	TRBJ1-2	-	-	CASSPSRGSYGYTF	TGTGCCAGCAGCCCCTCCAGGGGCAGCTATGGCTACACCTTC
TRBV7-2	TRBJ1-3	-	-	CASSLYGSGNTIYF	TGTGCCAGCAGCTTATACGGGTCTGGAAACACCATATATTTT
TRBV2	TRBJ1-1	-	-	CASKEGEVNTEAFF	TGTGCCAGCAAAGAGGGGGAAGTGAACACTGAAGCTTTCTTT
TRBV5-4	TRBJ2-7	TRBD1	-	CASSFRGGLSYEQYF	TGTGCCAGCAGCTTTCGAGGGGGCCTGTCCTACGAGCAGTACTTC
TRBV2	TRBJ2-5	TRBD2	-	CASRRGTSGQETQYF	TGTGCCAGCAGACGCGGGACTAGCGGCCAAGAGACCCAGTACTTC
TRBV3-1/TRBV3-2	TRBJ1-3	TRBD1	-	CASSQILGQGALSGNTIYF	TGTGCCAGCAGCCAAATTTTGGGACAGGGGGCCCTTTCTGGAAACACCATATATTTT
TRBV7-6	TRBJ2-6	-	few	CASSLSPSGANVLTF	TGTGCCAGCAGCTTAAGCCCCTCTGGGGCCAACGTCCTGACTTTC
TRBV5-1	TRBJ2-2	-	-	CASSLTQGGGELFF	TGCGCCAGCAGCTTGACCCAGGGTGGCGGGGAGCTGTTTTTT
TRBV6-6	TRBJ2-2	TRBD2	-	CASSLAGGNTGELFF	TGTGCCAGCAGTCTAGCGGGGGGGAACACCGGGGAGCTGTTTTTT
TRBV3-1/TRBV3-2	TRBJ2-6	TRBD1	-	CASSQTRGTGRSGANVLTF	TGTGCCAGCAGCCAGACTAGAGGGACAGGGAGGTCTGGGGCCAACGTCCTGACTTTC
TRBV6-2/TRBV6-3	TRBJ2-4	TRBD2	-	CASSYGSSGGSRAKNIQYF	TGTGCCAGCAGTTACGGTTCTAGCGGGGGGAGTCGGGCCAAAAACATTCAGTACTTC
TRBV6-2/TRBV6-3	TRBJ1-6	TRBD1	-	CASSYTPGQTESSYNSPLHF	TGTGCCAGCAGTTACACACCGGGACAGACCGAGAGCTCCTATAATTCACCCCTCCACTTT
TRBV19	TRBJ2-7	TRBD2	-	CATKPTSGGLYEQYF	TGTGCCACGAAACCTACTAGCGGGGGACTCTACGAGCAGTACTTC
TRBV9	TRBJ2-7	TRBD2	-	CASSVASGGYEQYF	TGTGCCAGCAGCGTGGCTAGCGGGGGCTACGAGCAGTACTTC
TRBV2	TRBJ2-7	-	-	CASTGGSYEQYF	TGTGCCAGCACCGGGGGCTCCTACGAGCAGTACTTC
TRBV5-1	TRBJ2-5	TRBD1	-	CASSLSGGETQYF	TGCGCCAGCAGCTTGTCAGGGGGAGAGACCCAGTACTTC
TRBV18	TRBJ1-4	-	-	CASSRMDSLLNEKLFF	TGTGCCAGCTCACGGATGGACAGCCTTCTTAATGAAAAACTGTTTTTT
TRBV27	TRBJ1-6	TRBD1	-	CASSLSGTVASPLHF	TGTGCCAGCAGTTTATCCGGGACAGTGGCTTCACCCCTCCACTTT
TRBV18	TRBJ2-2	TRBD2	-	CASSPLRGDTGELFF	TGTGCCAGCTCACCACTCCGGGGGGACACCGGGGAGCTGTTTTTT
TRBV24-1	TRBJ2-1	TRBD1	-	CATTDRGGNNEQFF	TGTGCCACCACCGACAGGGGGGGAAACAATGAGCAGTTCTTC
TRBV12-3/TRBV12-4	TRBJ2-3	TRBD2	-	CASSSGGLYTQYF	TGTGCCAGCAGTTCGGGGGGGCTGTATACGCAGTATTTT
TRBV15	TRBJ2-5	TRBD2	-	CATSRDGRGKYQETQYF	TGTGCCACCAGCAGAGATGGGCGGGGGAAGTACCAAGAGACCCAGTACTTC
TRBV5-4	TRBJ2-2	TRBD2	once	CASSRTSGTGELFF	TGTGCCAGCAGCCGGACTAGCGGCACCGGGGAGCTGTTTTTT
TRBV2	TRBJ2-4	-	-	CASQKTSKNIQYF	TGTGCCAGTCAAAAAACTTCCAAAAACATTCAGTACTTC